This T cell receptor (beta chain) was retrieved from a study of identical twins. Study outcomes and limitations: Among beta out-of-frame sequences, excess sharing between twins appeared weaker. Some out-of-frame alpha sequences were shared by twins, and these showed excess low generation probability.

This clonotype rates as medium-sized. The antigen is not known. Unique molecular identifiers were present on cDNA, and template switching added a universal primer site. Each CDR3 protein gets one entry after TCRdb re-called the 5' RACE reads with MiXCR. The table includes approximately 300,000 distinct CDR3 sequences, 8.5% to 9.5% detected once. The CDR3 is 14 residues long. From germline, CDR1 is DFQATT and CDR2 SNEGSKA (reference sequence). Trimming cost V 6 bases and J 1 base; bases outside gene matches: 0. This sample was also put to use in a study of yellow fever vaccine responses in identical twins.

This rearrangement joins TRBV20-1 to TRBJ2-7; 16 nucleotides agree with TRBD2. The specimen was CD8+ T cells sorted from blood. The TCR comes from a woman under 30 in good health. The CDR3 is CSAGLAGGSYEQYF. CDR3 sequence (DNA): TGCAGTGCGGGACTAGCGGGAGGGTCCTACGAGCAGTACTTC.